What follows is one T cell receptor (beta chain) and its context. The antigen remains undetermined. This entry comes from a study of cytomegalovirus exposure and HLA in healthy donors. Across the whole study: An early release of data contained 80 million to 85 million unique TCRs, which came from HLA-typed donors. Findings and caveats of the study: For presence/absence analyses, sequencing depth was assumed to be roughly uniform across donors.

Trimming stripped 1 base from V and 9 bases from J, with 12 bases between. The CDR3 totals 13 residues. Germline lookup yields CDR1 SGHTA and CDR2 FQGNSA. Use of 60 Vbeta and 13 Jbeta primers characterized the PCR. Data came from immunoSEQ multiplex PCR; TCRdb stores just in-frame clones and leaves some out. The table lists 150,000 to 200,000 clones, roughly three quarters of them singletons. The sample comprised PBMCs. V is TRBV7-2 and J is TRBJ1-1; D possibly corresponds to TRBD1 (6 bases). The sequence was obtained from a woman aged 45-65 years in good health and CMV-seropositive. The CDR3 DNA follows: TGTGCCAGCAGCTTAGAGGGCAGGGGCCAAGCTTTCTTT. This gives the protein CASSLEGRGQAFF.